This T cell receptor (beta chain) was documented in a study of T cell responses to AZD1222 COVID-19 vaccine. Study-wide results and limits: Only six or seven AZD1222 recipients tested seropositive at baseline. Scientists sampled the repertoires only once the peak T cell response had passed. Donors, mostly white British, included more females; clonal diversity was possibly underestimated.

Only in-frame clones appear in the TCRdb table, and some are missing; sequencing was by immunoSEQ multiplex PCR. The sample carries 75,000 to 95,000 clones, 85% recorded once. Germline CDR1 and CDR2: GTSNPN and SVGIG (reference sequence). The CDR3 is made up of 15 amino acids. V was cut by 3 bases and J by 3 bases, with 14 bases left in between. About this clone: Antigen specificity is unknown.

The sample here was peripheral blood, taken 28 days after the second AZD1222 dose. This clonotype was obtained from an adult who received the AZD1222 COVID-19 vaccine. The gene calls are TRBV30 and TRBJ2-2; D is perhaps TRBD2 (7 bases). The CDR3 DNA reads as TGTGCCTGGAGAGGACGGGGGGCTGACACCGGGGAGCTGTTTTTT. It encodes CAWRGRGADTGELFF.